This TCR beta chain was sequenced for a study of T cells in Graves' hyperthyroidism and ophthalmopathy. Graves' hyperthyroidism showing no ophthalmopathy progression within 18 months was considered stable. Researchers barred patients who had uncontrolled infection, other autoimmune disease, pregnancy or lactation. This clonotype was counted only a few times. The CDR3 contains 14 residues. CDR1 and CDR2 from the germline V gene are SGDLS and YYNGEE. Germline trimming cut 3 bases from V and 7 bases from J; bases unmatched to any gene: 1. TCR beta CDR3 regions were amplified from RNA. The TCR CDR3 was amplified in a first-round RT-PCR using the HTBI primer set. TCRdb analysed the multiplex PCR reads with MiXCR anew, one entry per CDR3 protein. The sample lists 550,000 to 600,000 distinct CDR3 sequences, 16% occurring once.

This chain joins TRBV9 and TRBJ1-6; TRBD1 matches 10 bases. The TCR originated in a woman in her late teens or twenties with Graves' hyperthyroidism. Sequencing input: blood. In DNA form, the CDR3 reads TGTGCCAGCAGCGCGACAGGGGGCAATTCACCCCTCCACTTT. Translating gives CASSATGGNSPLHF.